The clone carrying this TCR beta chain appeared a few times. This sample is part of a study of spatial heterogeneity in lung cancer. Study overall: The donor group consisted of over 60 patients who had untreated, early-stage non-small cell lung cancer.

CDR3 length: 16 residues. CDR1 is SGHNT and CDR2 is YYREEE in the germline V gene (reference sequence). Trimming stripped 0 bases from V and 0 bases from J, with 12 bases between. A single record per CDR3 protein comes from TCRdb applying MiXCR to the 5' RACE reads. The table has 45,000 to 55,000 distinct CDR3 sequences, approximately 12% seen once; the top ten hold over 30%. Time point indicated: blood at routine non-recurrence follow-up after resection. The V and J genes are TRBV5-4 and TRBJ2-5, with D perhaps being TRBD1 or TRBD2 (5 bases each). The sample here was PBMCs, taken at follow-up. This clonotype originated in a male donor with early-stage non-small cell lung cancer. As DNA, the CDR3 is TGTGCCAGCAGCTTGGAACCGGGACGTGACCAAGAGACCCAGTACTTC. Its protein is CASSLEPGRDQETQYF.